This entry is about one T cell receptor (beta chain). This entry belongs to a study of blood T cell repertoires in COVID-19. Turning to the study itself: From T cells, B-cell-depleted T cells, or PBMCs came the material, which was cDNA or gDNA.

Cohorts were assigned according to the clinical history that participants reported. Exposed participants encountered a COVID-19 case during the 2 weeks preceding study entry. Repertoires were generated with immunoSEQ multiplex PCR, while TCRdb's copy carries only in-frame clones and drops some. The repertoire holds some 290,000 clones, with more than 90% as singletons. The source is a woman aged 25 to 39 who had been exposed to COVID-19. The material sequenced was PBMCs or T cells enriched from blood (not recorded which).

The DNA of the CDR3 is TGTGCCAGCAGTGAAGGGCAAGGACTATGGAAGCAGTTCTTC. Amino acid sequence: CASSEGQGLWKQFF. The chain uses TRBV2 and TRBJ2-1, with a possible D match to TRBD2 (6 bases). This CDR3 region has 14 residues. Germline V lookup: CDR1 SNHLY, CDR2 FYNNEI. V lost 1 base to trimming and J lost 11 bases, with 15 bases between them.